Sequencing of this T cell receptor (beta chain) was carried out in a study of shared clonotypes between healthy human individuals. The CDR3 is made up of 20 amino acids. The germline V gene encodes CDR1 MGHRA and CDR2 YSYEKL. V shed 2 bases, J shed 4 bases, and the junction held 15 bases outside the gene matches. Sequenced by immunoSEQ multiplex PCR; TCRdb stores in-frame clones only, minus some. Here the sample spans about 2.3 million clones, around 93% being singletons. This sequence joins TRBV4-1 and TRBJ2-3; TRBD2 matches at 13 bases. The sample taken for sequencing was naive CD4+ T cells from PBMCs. The sample's subset: CD45RA+ positively selected. The clonotype originates from a man between 18 and 35 years old in good health. Some clones in this sample may be carry-over from other donors' samples. In nucleotides, the CDR3 is TGCGCCAGCAGCCAAACCGGGACTAGCGGGACCTTTAGGGCCCCAGATACGCAGTATTTT. This codes for CASSQTGTSGTFRAPDTQYF.